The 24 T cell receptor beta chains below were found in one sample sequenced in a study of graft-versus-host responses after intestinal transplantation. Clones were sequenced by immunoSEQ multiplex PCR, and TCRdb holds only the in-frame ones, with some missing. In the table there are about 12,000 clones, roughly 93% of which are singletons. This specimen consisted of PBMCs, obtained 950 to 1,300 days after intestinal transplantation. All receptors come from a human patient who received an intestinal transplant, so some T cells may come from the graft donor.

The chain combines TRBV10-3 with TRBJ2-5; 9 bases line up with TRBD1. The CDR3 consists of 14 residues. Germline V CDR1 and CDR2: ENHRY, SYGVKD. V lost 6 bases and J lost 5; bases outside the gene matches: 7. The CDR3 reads CAIRETGGGETQYF. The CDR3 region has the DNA TGTGCCATCAGGGAAACAGGGGGCGGGGAGACCCAGTACTTC.

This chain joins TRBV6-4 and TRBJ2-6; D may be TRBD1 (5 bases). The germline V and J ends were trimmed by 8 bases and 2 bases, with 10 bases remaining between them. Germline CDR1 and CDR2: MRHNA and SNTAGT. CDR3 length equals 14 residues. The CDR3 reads CASGVGPGANVLTF. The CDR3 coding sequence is TGTGCCAGCGGTGTGGGGCCTGGGGCCAACGTCCTGACTTTC.

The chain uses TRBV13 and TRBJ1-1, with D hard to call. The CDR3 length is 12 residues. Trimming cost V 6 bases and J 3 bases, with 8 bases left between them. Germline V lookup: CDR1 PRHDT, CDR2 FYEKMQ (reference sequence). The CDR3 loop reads CASSPHDTEAFF. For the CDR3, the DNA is TGTGCCAGCAGTCCCCATGACACTGAAGCTTTCTTT. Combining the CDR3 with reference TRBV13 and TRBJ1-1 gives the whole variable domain AAGVIQSPRHLIKEKRETATLKCYPIPRHDTVYWYQQGPGQDPQFLISFYEKMQSDKGSIPDRFSAQQFSDYHSELNMSSLELGDSALYFCASSPHDTEAFFGQGTRLTVV.

CDR3: CASGDGTNEKLFF. The CDR3 bases are TGCGCCAGCGGGGACGGAACTAATGAAAAACTGTTTTTT. This chain connects TRBV5-1 to TRBJ1-4; D possibly corresponds to TRBD1 (5 bases). This CDR3 spans 13 amino acids. V lost 7 bases and J 1 base, leaving 8 bases between the germline ends. Germline loops: CDR1 SGHRS, CDR2 YFSETQ.

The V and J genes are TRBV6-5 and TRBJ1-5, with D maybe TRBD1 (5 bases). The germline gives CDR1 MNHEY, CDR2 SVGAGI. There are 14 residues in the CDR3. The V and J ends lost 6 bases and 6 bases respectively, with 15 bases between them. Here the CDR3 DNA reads TGTGCCAGCAGACCTGCCGGGGGTGGTCAGCCCCAGCATTTT. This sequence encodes CASRPAGGGQPQHF.

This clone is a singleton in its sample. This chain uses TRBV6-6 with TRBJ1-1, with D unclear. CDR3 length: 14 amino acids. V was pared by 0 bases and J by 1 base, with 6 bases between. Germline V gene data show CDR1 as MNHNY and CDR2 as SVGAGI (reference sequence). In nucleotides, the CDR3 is TGTGCCAGCAGTTACTCGGCGCGGAACACTGAAGCTTTCTTT. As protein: CASSYSARNTEAFF.

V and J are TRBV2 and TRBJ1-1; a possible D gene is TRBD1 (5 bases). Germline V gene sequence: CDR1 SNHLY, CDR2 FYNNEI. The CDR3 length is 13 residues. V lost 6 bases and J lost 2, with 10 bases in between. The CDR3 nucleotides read TGTGCCAGCAGGGGGAGGGGCAACACTGAAGCTTTCTTT. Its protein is CASRGRGNTEAFF.

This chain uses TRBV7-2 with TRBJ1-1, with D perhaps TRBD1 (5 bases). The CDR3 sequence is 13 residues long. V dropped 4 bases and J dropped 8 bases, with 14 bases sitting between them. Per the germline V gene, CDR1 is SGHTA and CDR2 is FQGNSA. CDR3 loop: CASSSAARTEAFF. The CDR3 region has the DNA TGTGCCAGCAGCTCCGCGGCCCGGACAGAAGCTTTCTTT.

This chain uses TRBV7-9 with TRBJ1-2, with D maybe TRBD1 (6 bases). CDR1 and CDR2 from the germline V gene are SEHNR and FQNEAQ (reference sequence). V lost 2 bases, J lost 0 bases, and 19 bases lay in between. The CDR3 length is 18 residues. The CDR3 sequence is CASSLNNAGAGANYGYTF. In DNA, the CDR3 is TGTGCCAGCAGCTTAAATAACGCGGGGGCAGGGGCTAACTATGGCTACACCTTC. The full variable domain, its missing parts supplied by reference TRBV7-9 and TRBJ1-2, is DTGVSQNPRHKITKRGQNVTFRCDPISEHNRLYWYRQTLGQGPEFLTYFQNEAQLEKSRLLSDRFSAERPKGSFSTLEIQRTEQGDSAMYLCASSLNNAGAGANYGYTFGSGTRLTVV.

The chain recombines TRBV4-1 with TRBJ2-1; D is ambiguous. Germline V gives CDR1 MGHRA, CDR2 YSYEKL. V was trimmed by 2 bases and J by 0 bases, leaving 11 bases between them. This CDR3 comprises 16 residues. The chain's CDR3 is CASSQFLQDSYNEQFF. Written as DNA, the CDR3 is TGCGCCAGCAGCCAATTTCTCCAGGACTCCTACAATGAGCAGTTCTTC.

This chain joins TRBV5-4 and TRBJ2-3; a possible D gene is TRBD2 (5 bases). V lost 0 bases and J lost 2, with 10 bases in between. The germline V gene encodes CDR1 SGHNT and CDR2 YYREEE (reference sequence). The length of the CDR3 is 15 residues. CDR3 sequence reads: CASSLGGLATDTQYF. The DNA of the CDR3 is TGTGCCAGCAGCTTGGGAGGGCTAGCCACAGATACGCAGTATTTT.

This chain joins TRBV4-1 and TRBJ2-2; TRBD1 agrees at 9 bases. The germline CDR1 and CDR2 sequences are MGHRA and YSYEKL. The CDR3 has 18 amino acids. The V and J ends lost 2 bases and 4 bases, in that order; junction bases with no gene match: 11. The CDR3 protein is CASSQRLQGALTTGELFF. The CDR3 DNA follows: TGCGCCAGCAGCCAAAGATTACAGGGGGCCCTTACCACCGGGGAGCTGTTTTTT.

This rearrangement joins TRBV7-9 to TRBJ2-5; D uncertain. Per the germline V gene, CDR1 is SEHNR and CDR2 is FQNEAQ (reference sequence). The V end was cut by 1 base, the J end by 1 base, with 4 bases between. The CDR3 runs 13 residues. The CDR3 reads CASSLGGQETQYF. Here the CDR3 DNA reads TGTGCCAGCAGCTTAGGTGGCCAAGAGACCCAGTACTTC.

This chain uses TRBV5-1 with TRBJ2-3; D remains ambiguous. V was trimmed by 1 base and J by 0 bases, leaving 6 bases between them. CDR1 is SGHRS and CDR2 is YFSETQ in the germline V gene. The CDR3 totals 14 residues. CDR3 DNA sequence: TGCGCCAGCAGCTTGCTTCGGAGCACAGATACGCAGTATTTT. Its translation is CASSLLRSTDTQYF.

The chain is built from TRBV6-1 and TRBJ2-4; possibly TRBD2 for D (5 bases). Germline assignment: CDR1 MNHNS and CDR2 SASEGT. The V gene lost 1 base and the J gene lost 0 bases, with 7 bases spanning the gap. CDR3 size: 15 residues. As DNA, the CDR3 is TGTGCCAGCAGTGAAGTGGGGAGAGCCAAAAACATTCAGTACTTC. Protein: CASSEVGRAKNIQYF.

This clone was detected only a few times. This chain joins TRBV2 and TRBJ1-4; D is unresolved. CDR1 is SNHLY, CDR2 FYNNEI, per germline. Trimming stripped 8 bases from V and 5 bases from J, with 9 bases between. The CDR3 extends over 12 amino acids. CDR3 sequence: CASLAVNEKLFF. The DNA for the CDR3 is TGTGCCAGCTTGGCGGTAAATGAAAAACTGTTTTTT.

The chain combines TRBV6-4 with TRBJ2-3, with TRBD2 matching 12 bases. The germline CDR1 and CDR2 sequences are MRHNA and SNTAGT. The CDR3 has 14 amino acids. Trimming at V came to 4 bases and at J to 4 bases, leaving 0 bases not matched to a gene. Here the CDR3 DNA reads TGTGCCAGCAGTGGACTAGCGGGGGCAGATACGCAGTATTTT. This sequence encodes CASSGLAGADTQYF.

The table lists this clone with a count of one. CDR3 coding DNA: TGTGCCAGCACCATTGACGGTACCTCTGGAAACACCATATATTTT. This translates into CASTIDGTSGNTIYF. V usage is TRBV6-6 and J usage is TRBJ1-3, with no clear D. Trimming took 7 bases from V and 0 from J, leaving 13 bases between them. CDR1 is MNHNY, CDR2 SVGAGI, per germline (reference sequence). The CDR3 contains 15 residues.

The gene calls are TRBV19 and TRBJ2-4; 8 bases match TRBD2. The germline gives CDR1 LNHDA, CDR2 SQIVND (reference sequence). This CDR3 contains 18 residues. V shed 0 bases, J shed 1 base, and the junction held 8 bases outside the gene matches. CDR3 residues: CASSIDHQRGRAKNIQYF. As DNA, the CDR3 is TGTGCCAGTAGTATAGATCATCAGCGGGGGCGGGCCAAAAACATTCAGTACTTC.

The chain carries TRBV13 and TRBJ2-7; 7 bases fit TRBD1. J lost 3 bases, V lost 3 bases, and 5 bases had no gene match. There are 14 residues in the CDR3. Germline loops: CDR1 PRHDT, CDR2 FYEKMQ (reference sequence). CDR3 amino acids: CASSLRGTDYEQYF. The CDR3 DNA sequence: TGTGCCAGCAGCTTGCGAGGGACAGACTACGAGCAGTACTTC. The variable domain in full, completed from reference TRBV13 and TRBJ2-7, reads AAGVIQSPRHLIKEKRETATLKCYPIPRHDTVYWYQQGPGQDPQFLISFYEKMQSDKGSIPDRFSAQQFSDYHSELNMSSLELGDSALYFCASSLRGTDYEQYFGPGTRLTVT.

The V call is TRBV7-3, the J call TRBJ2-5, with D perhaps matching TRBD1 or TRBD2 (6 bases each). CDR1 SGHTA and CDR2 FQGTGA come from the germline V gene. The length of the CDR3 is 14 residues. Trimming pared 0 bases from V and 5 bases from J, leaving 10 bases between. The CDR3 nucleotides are TGTGCCAGCAGCTTAACGGGGGGCAGGGAGACCCAGTACTTC. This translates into CASSLTGGRETQYF.

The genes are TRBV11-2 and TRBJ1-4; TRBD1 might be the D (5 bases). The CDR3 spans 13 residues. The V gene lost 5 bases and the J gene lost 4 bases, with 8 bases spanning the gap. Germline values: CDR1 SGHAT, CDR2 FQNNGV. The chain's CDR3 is CASSRDLNEKLFF. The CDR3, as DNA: TGTGCCAGCAGCCGGGACCTTAATGAAAAACTGTTTTTT.

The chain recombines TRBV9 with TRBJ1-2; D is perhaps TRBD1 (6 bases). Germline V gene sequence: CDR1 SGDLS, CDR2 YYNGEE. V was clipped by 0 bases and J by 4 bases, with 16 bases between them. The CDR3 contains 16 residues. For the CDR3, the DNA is TGTGCCAGCAGCGTAGGGGCCGGGGGCAGGGGCTATGGCTACACCTTC. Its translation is CASSVGAGGRGYGYTF.

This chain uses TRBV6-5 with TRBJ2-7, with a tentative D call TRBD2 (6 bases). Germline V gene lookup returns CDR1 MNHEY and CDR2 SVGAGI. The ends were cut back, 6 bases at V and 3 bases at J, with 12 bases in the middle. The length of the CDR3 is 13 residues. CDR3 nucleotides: TGTGCCAGCAGACGCACCGGGGGCTACGAGCAGTACTTC. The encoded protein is CASRRTGGYEQYF.